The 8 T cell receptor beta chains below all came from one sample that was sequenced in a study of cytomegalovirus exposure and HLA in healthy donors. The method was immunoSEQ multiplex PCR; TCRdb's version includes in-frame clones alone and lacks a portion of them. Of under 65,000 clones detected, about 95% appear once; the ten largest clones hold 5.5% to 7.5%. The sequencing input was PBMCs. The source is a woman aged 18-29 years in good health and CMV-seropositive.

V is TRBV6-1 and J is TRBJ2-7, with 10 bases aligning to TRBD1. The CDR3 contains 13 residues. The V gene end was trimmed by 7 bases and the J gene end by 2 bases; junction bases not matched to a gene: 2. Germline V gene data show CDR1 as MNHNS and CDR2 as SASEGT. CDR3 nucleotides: TGTGCCAGCACCGGGACAGGGGCCTACGAGCAGTACTTC. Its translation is CASTGTGAYEQYF.

CDR3 nucleotide sequence: TGTGCCAGCAGTTTGGGCAGGGGGTATGGCTACACCTTC. Its protein is CASSLGRGYGYTF. This chain connects TRBV28 to TRBJ1-2, with 7 bases fitting TRBD1. V lost 3 bases to trimming and J lost 5 bases; unmatched junction nucleotides: 3. CDR1 MDHEN and CDR2 SYDVKM come from the germline V gene. There are 13 residues in the CDR3.

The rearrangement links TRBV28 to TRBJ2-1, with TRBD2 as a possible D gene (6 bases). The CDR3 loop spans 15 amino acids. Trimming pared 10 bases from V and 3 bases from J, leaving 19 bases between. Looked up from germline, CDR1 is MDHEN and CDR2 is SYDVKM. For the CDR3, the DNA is TGTGCCATTACGGGTTCCCCCGGGAGCTACAATGAGCAGTTCTTC. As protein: CAITGSPGSYNEQFF.

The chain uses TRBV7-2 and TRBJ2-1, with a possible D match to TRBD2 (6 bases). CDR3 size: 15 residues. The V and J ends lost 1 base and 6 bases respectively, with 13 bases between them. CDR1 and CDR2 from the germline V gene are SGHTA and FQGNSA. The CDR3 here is CASSLDGGIFNEQFF. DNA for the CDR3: TGTGCCAGCAGCTTAGATGGGGGGATCTTCAATGAGCAGTTCTTC.

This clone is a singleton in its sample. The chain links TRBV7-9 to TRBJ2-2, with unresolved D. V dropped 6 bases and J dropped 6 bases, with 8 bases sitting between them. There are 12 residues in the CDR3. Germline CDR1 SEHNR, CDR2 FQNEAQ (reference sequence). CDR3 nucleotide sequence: TGTGCCAGCAGTTCCGTCCCCGGGGAGCTGTTTTTT. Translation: CASSSVPGELFF.

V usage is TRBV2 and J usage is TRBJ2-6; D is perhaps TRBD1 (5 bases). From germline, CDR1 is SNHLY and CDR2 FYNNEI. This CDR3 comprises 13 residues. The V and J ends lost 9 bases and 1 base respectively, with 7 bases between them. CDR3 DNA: TGTGCCAGAAAGGGGTCTGGGGCCAACGTCCTGACTTTC. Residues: CARKGSGANVLTF.

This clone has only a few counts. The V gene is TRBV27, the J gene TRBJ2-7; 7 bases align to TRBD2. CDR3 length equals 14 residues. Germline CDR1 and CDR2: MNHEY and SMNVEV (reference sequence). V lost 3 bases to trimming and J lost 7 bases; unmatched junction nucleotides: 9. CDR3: CASSLGGGVGEQYF. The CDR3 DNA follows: TGTGCCAGCAGTTTGGGGGGAGGGGTGGGGGAGCAGTACTTC.

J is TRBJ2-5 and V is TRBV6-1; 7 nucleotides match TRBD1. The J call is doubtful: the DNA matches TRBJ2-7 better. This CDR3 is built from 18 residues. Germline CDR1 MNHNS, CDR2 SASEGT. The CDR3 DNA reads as TGTGCCAGCAGTGTAACAGGGGCAGGGTCGTCTCCTCTCTACGAGCAGTACTTC. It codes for CASSVTGAGSSPLYEQYF.